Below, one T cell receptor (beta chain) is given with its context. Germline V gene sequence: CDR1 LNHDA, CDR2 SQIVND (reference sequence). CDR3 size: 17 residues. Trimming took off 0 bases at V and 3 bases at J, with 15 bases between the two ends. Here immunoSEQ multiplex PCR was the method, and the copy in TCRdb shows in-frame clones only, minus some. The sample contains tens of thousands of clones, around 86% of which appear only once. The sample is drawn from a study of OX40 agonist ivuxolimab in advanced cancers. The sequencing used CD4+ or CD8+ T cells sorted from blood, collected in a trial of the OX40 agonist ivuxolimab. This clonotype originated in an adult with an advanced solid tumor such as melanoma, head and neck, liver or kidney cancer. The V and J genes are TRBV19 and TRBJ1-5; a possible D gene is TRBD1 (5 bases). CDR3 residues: CASSIDGTGRANQPQHF. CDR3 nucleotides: TGTGCCAGTAGTATAGATGGGACGGGCCGGGCCAATCAGCCCCAGCATTTT.